A selection of T cell receptor beta chains follows, all from one sample in a study of blood T cell repertoires in COVID-19. The table came from immunoSEQ multiplex PCR; TCRdb's copy has only in-frame clones and leaves some out. The sample includes 500,000 to 600,000 clones, roughly nine tenths of them seen just once. Sequenced: peripheral blood. The source is a woman in her forties or fifties with COVID-19, enrolled during active disease. Both conserved end residues are part of each CDR3. D genes are given only for firm matches. Not all rows give a size; the values are once, few, many and, for expanded clones, a class.

cdr3_length	v_call	clone_size	d_call	j_call	cdr3_aa	cdr3_nt
15	TRBV21-1	-	-	TRBJ2-1	CASRPGGGACNEQFF	TGTGCCAGCCGACCGGGCGGGGGGGCCTGCAATGAGCAGTTCTTC
15	TRBV11-2	-	-	TRBJ2-7	CASHRSASGTYEQYF	TGTGCCAGCCACAGATCGGCGTCAGGCACCTACGAGCAGTACTTC
13	TRBV29-1	-	TRBD1	TRBJ2-1	CSGGGQAYNEQFF	TGCAGCGGGGGCGGACAGGCATACAATGAGCAGTTCTTC
14	TRBV9	-	-	TRBJ2-7	CASSVGDTTYEQYF	TGTGCCAGCAGCGTAGGGGACACAACCTACGAGCAGTACTTC
14	TRBV5-6	once	TRBD1	TRBJ1-2	CASSIGQGPYGYTF	TGTGCCAGCAGCATTGGACAGGGCCCCTATGGCTACACCTTC
14	TRBV5-1	few	TRBD1	TRBJ2-7	CASSSGTGVSEQYF	TGCGCCAGCAGCTCAGGGACAGGGGTTTCCGAGCAGTACTTC
13	TRBV3-1/TRBV3-2	-	TRBD1	TRBJ2-7	CAGRDRGYCEQYF	TGTGCCGGCCGGGACAGGGGATATTGCGAGCAGTACTTC
16	TRBV7-2	-	TRBD2	TRBJ2-3	CASSARLAGGTDTQYF	TGTGCCAGCAGCGCCCGACTAGCGGGGGGCACAGATACGCAGTATTTT
14	TRBV7-2	-	-	TRBJ2-7	CASSLVQGGYEQYF	TGTGCCAGCAGCTTAGTTCAGGGCGGATACGAGCAGTACTTC
15	TRBV18	-	TRBD1	TRBJ1-1	CASSPGTAHNTEAFF	TGTGCCAGCTCACCAGGGACAGCTCATAACACTGAAGCTTTCTTT
16	TRBV2	many	-	TRBJ2-2	CASSGAGFLSGGELFF	TGTGCCAGCAGTGGAGCCGGGTTCTTATCCGGCGGGGAGCTGTTTTTT
18	TRBV24-1	-	TRBD1	TRBJ2-3	CATSDPGTEISSTDTQYF	TGTGCCACCAGTGACCCCGGGACAGAGATTTCTAGCACAGATACGCAGTATTTT
17	TRBV10-3	-	TRBD2	TRBJ2-2	CAISEFSSAGDGGELFF	TGTGCCATCAGTGAGTTTTCCAGTGCGGGGGACGGCGGGGAGCTGTTTTTT
17	TRBV11-2	-	TRBD2	TRBJ2-3	CASSLVGTGGLLDTQYF	TGTGCCAGCAGCTTAGTAGGGACGGGGGGGCTTTTAGATACGCAGTATTTT
13	TRBV5-1	-	-	TRBJ1-1	CASGLGQNTEAFF	TGCGCCAGCGGCCTGGGGCAGAACACTGAAGCTTTCTTT
13	TRBV7-7	-	-	TRBJ2-1	CASSASEVSEQFF	TGTGCCAGCAGCGCCAGTGAGGTCAGTGAGCAGTTCTTC